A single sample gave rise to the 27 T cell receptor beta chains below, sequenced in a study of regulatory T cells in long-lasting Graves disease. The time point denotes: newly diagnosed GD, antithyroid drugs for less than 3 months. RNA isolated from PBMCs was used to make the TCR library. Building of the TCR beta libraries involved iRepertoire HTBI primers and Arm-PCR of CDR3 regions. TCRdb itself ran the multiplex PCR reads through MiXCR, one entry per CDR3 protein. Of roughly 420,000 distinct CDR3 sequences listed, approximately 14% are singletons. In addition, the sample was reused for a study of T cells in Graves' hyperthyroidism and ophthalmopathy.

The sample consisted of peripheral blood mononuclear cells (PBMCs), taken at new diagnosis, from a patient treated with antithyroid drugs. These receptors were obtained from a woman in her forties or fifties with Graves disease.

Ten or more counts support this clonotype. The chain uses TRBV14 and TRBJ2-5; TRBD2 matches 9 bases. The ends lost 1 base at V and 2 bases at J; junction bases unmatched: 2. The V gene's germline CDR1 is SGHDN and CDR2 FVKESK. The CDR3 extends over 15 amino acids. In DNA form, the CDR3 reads TGTGCCAGCAGCCAAGCGCTAGCGGGACAAGAGACCCAGTACTTC. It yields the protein CASSQALAGQETQYF.

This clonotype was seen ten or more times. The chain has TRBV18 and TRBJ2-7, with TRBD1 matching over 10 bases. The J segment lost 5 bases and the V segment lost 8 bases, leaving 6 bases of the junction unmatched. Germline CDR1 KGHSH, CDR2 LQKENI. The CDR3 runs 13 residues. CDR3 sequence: CASSPGTGDEQYF. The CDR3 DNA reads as TGTGCCAGCAGCCCCGGGACAGGGGACGAGCAGTACTTC.

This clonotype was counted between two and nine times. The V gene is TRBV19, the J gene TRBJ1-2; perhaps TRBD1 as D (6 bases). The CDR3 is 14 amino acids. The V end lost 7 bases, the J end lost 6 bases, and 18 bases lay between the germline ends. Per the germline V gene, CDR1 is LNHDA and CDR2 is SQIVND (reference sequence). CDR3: CASTRRETGDGYTF. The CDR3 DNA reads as TGTGCCAGTACCCGAAGGGAGACAGGAGATGGCTACACCTTC.

The CDR3 here is CASSLGPPDIQYF. CDR3 in DNA: TGTGCCAGCAGTTTGGGACCCCCGGACATTCAGTACTTC. J is TRBJ2-4 and V is TRBV27; D is tentatively TRBD1 or TRBD2 (5 bases each). The germline V and J ends were trimmed by 3 bases and 8 bases, with 11 bases remaining between them. This CDR3 spans 13 amino acids. Germline V gene sequence: CDR1 MNHEY, CDR2 SMNVEV (reference sequence).

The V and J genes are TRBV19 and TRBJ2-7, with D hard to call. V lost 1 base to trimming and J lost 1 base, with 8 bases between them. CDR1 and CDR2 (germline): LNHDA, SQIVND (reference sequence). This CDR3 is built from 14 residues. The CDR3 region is CASSIGPGSYEQYF. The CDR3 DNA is TGTGCCAGTAGTATAGGTCCGGGTTCCTACGAGCAGTACTTC.

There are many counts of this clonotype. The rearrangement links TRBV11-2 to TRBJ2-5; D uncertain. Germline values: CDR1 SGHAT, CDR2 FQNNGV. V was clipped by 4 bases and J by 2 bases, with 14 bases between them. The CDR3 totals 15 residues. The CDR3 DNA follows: TGTGCCAGCAGCTCTTATGGTATCAGACAAGAGACCCAGTACTTC. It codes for CASSSYGIRQETQYF. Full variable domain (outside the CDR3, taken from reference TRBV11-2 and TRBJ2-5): EAGVAQSPRYKIIEKRQSVAFWCNPISGHATLYWYQQILGQGPKLLIQFQNNGVVDDSQLPKDRFSAERLKGVDSTLKIQPAKLEDSAVYLCASSSYGIRQETQYFGPGTRLLVL.

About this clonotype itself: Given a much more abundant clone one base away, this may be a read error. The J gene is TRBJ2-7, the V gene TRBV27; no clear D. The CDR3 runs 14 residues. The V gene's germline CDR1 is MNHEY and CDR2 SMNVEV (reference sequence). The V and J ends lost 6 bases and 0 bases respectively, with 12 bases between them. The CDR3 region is CASSPPVDSYEQYF. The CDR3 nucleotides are TGTGCCAGCAGCCCTCCTGTTGACTCCTACGAGCAGTACTTC.

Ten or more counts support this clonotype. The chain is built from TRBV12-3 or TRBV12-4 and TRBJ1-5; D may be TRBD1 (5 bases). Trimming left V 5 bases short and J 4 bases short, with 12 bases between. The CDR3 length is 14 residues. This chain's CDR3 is CASSATGENQPQHF. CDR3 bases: TGTGCCAGCAGTGCAACGGGGGAGAATCAGCCCCAGCATTTT.

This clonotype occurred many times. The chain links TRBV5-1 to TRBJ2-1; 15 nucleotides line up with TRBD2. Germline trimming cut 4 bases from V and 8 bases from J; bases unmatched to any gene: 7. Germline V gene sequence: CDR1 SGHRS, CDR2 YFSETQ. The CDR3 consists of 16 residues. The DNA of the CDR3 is TGCGCCAGCAGCCTAGGACTAGCGGGAGGGCAGGATGAGCAGTTCTTC. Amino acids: CASSLGLAGGQDEQFF.

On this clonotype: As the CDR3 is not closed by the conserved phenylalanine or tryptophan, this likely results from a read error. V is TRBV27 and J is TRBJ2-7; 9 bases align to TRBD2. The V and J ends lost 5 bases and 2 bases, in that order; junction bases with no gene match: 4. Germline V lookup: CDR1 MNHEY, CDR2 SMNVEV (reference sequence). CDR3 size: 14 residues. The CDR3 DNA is TGTGCCAGCAGTAGGACTAGCGCCACCTACGAGCAGTACTCC. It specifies CASSRTSATYEQYS.

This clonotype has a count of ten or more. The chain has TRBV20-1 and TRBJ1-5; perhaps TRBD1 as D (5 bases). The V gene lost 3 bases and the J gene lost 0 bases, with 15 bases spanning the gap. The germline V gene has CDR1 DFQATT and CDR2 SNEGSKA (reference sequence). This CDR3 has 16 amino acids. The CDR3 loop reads CSASRDGPYSNQPQHF. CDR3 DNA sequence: TGCAGTGCTAGCCGGGACGGACCATATAGCAATCAGCCCCAGCATTTT.

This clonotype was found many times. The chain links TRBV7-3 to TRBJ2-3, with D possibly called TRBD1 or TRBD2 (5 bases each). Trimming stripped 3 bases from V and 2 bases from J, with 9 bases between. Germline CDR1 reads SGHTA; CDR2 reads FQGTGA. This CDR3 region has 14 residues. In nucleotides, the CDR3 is TGTGCCAGCAGCTTGACGGGGCCCACAGATACGCAGTATTTT. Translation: CASSLTGPTDTQYF.

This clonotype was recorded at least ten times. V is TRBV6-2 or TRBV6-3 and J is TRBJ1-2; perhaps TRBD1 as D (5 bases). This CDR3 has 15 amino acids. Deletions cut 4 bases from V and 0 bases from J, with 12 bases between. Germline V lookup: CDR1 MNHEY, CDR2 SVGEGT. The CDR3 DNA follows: TGTGCCAGCAGTTTCCCGACAGCAGCTAACTATGGCTACACCTTC. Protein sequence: CASSFPTAANYGYTF.

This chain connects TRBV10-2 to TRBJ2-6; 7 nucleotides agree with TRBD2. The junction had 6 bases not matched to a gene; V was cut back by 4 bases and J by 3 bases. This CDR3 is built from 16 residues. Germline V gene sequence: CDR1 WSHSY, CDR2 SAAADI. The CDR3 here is CASSVGGVVGANVLTF. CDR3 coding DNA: TGCGCCAGCAGTGTTGGGGGGGTGGTTGGGGCCAACGTCCTGACTTTC.

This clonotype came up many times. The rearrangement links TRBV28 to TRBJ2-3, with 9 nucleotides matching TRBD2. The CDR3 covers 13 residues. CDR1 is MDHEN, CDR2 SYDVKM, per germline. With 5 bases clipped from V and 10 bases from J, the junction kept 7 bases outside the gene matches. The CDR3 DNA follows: TGTGCCAGCAGTCTAGCGGGACGCCCGGCGCAGTATTTT. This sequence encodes CASSLAGRPAQYF.

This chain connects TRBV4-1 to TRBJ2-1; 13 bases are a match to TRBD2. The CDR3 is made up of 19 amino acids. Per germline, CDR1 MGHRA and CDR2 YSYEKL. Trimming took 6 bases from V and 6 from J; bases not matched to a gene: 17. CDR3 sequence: CASSHLIRTSGSESNEQFF. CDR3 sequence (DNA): TGCGCCAGCAGTCATCTCATCCGGACTAGCGGGAGTGAGAGCAATGAGCAGTTCTTC.

Here the CDR3 DNA reads TGTGCCAGCAGCGTAGAAGGCGCGGCGAACACCGGGGAGCTGTTTTTT. Translating it yields CASSVEGAANTGELFF. The chain carries TRBV9 and TRBJ2-2; D is undetermined. Trimming removed 0 bases at V and 0 bases at J, with 9 bases between. The CDR3 is made up of 16 amino acids. From germline, CDR1 is SGDLS and CDR2 YYNGEE.

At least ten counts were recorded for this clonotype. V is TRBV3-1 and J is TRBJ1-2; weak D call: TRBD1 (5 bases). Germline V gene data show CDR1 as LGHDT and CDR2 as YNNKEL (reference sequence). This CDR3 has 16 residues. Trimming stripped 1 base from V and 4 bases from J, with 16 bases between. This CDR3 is CASSQGGTLGAYGYTF. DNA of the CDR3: TGTGCCAGCAGCCAAGGGGGGACCCTCGGGGCCTATGGCTACACCTTC. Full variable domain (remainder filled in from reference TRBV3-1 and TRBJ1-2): DTAVSQTPKYLVTQMGNDKSIKCEQNLGHDTMYWYKQDSKKFLKIMFSYNNKELIINETVPNRFSPKSPDKAHLNLHINSLELGDSAVYFCASSQGGTLGAYGYTFGSGTRLTVV.

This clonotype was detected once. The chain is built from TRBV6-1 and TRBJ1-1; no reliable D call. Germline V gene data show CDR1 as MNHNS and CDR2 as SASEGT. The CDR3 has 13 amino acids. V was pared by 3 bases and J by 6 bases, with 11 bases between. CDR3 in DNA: TGTGCCAGCAGTGAGACACTGAAGGCTGAAGCTTTCTTT. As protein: CASSETLKAEAFF.

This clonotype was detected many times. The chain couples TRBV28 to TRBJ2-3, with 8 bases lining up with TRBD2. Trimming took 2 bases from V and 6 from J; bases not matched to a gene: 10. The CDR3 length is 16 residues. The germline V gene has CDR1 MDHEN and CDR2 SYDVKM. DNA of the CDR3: TGTGCCAGCAGTTTACACGGGAGGGCCGTTGCGGATACGCAGTATTTT. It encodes CASSLHGRAVADTQYF.

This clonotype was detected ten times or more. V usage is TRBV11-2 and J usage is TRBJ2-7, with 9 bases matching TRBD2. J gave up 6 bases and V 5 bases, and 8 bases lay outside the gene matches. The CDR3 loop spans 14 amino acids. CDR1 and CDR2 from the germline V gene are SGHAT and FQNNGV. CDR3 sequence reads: CASSVSGRGSEQYF. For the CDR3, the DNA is TGTGCCAGCAGCGTTAGCGGGAGAGGGAGCGAGCAGTACTTC.

CDR3 region: CASLGHPNTEAFF. The CDR3, as DNA: TGTGCCAGCCTGGGACACCCGAACACTGAAGCTTTCTTT. The rearrangement links TRBV2 to TRBJ1-1; tentative D call: TRBD1 (6 bases). With 8 bases removed from V and 1 base from J, the gap between germline ends came to 11 bases. CDR3 length: 13 amino acids. The germline V gene has CDR1 SNHLY and CDR2 FYNNEI. The variable domain in full, with the rest retrieved from reference TRBV2 and TRBJ1-1, is EPEVTQTPSHQVTQMGQEVILRCVPISNHLYFYWYRQILGQKVEFLVSFYNNEISEKSEIFDDQFSVERPDGSNFTLKIRSTKLEDSAMYFCASLGHPNTEAFFGQGTRLTVV.

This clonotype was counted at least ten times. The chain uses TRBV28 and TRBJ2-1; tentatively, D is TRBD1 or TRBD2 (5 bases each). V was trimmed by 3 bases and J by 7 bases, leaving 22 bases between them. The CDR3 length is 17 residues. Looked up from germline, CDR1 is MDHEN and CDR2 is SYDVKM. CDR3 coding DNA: TGTGCCAGCAGTTTTGATGGGGCCCGACGGGATTATAATGAGCAGTTCTTC. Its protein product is CASSFDGARRDYNEQFF.

This CDR3 reads CASSDPRGGGEKLFF. The CDR3, as DNA: TGTGCCAGCAGCGACCCTCGGGGAGGTGGTGAAAAACTGTTTTTT. V gene TRBV7-9 combines with J gene TRBJ1-4; D not resolved. The V end was cut by 5 bases, the J end by 7 bases, with 17 bases between. CDR1 is SEHNR, CDR2 FQNEAQ, per germline (reference sequence). The CDR3 runs 15 residues.

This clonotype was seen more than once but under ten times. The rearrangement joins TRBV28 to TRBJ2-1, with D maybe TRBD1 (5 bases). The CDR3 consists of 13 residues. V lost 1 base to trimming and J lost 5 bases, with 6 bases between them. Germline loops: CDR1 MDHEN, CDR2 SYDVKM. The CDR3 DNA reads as TGTGCCAGCAGTTTATACAGGAACAATGAGCAGTTCTTC. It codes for CASSLYRNNEQFF.

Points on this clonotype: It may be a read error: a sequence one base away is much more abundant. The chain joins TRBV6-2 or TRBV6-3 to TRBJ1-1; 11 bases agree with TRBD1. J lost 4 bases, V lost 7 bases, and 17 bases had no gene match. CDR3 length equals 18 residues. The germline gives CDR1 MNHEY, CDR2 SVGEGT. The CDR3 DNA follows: TGTGCCAGCAACCGCGGGCCGGACAGGGGGCTCTTCGGCACTGAAGCTTTCTTT. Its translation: CASNRGPDRGLFGTEAFF.

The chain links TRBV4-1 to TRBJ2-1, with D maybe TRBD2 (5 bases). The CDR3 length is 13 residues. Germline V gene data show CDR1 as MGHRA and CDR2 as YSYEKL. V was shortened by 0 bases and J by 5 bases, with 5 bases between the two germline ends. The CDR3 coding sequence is TGCGCCAGCAGCCAAGACGGGGACAATGAGCAGTTCTTC. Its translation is CASSQDGDNEQFF.